The TCR beta chain under discussion was sequenced for a study of T cells after yellow fever vaccination. General study results and limits: Bulk-population clonotypes that are abundant could appear as contaminants in FACS-sorted repertoires. A limited proportion of clonotypes was detected within both the CD4 and CD8 compartments. Once the booster was given, most primary-vaccination clones reappeared, at over 95% for CD4 and 85% to 90% for CD8.

TCRdb used MiXCR to reprocess the 5' RACE reads, holding one entry per CDR3 protein. The sample carries some 420,000 distinct CDR3 sequences, roughly a sixth recorded once. Remarks on this clonotype: Its antigen is unknown.

This CDR3 contains 13 residues. V lost 4 bases and J lost 2, with 10 bases in between. Germline CDR1 is SGHDT and CDR2 is YYEEEE. The source is a man between 18 and 29 years old who received the YFV17D yellow fever vaccine. V and J are TRBV5-6 and TRBJ2-7; D call uncertain. The input for sequencing was PBMCs, taken before the yellow fever booster vaccination. The CDR3 protein is CASSRIRTYEQYV. Here the CDR3 DNA reads TGTGCCAGCAGCCGTATAAGGACCTACGAGCAGTACGTC.